These T cell receptor beta chains were read from a single sample in a study of cytomegalovirus exposure and HLA in healthy donors. Repertoires were generated with immunoSEQ multiplex PCR, while TCRdb's copy carries only in-frame clones and drops some. The sample gives 120,000 or so clones, roughly four fifths of which show up once; roughly 6% is in the top ten. Sequenced input: PBMCs. Receptors were obtained from a woman aged 40 to 50 in good health and CMV-seronegative. Each CDR3 is given with its conserved first and last residue. A D gene is named only where the DNA matches it firmly. A clone size is listed for some rows: how often the clone was seen (once, few, many), or a class if it is expanded.

TRBV7-3,NA,TRBJ1-5,NA,TGTGCCAGCAGCTTAATAAGCCAGGTGGGCAATCAGCCCCAGCATTTT,CASSLISQVGNQPQHF
TRBV28,NA,TRBJ2-3,TRBD1,TGTGCCAGCAGTCCCGACAGGGGTCGTGAAGCAGATACGCAGTATTTT,CASSPDRGREADTQYF
TRBV9,few,TRBJ2-3,TRBD2,TGTGCCAGCAGCGAAGCGGGATCCACAGATACGCAGTATTTT,CASSEAGSTDTQYF
TRBV5-4,NA,TRBJ1-1,NA,TGTGCCAGCAGGGAGGGCCCTAAGAACACTGAAGCTTTCTTT,CASREGPKNTEAFF
TRBV4-2,NA,TRBJ1-2,NA,TGTGCCAGCAGCCAAGTCGAAAGGGGAGGCTATGGCTACACCTTC,CASSQVERGGYGYTF
TRBV2,NA,TRBJ2-1,NA,TGTGCCAGCAGTAACAGCAACCCGAATGAGCAGTTCTTC,CASSNSNPNEQFF
TRBV6-1,few,TRBJ1-5,NA,TGTGCCAGCATCCAGGGAAATCAGCCCCAGCATTTT,CASIQGNQPQHF
TRBV11-2,few,TRBJ1-1,NA,TGTGCCAGCAGCCCCGGTCGGACTGAAGCTTTCTTT,CASSPGRTEAFF
TRBV9,NA,TRBJ1-5,NA,TGTGCCAGCAGCGCCGAAGTAGCTGGTCGGCCCCAGCATTTT,CASSAEVAGRPQHF
TRBV5-1,NA,TRBJ1-2,NA,TGCGCCAGCAGCCTTACGGCGGCCAACTATGGCTACACCTTC,CASSLTAANYGYTF
TRBV5-4,NA,TRBJ2-2,TRBD1,TGTGCCAGCAGCACGCAGGGGGCTGGTTCGGAGCTGTTTTTT,CASSTQGAGSELFF
TRBV7-2,NA,TRBJ2-7,NA,TGTGCCAGCAGCCTCCGTCCCACGACTAGTGAATACGAGCAGTACTTC,CASSLRPTTSEYEQYF
TRBV7-3,once,TRBJ1-1,NA,TGTGCCAGCAGCAAAGGGGCGAAGAACACTGAAGCTTTCTTT,CASSKGAKNTEAFF
TRBV6-1,NA,TRBJ1-6,NA,TGTGCCAGCACATCGATGGCTTCACCCCTCCACTTT,CASTSMASPLHF
TRBV28,NA,TRBJ2-5,TRBD1,TGTGCCAGCAGTTACGAGGGACAGGGGGGCGGGGAGACCCAGTACTTC,CASSYEGQGGGETQYF
TRBV29-1,NA,TRBJ1-3,NA,TGCAGCGCGACACTCCCTGGAAACACCATATATTTT,CSATLPGNTIYF
TRBV27,NA,TRBJ2-7,NA,TGTGCCAGCAGTTGGGGCAGGGGCTCCTACGAGCAGTACTTC,CASSWGRGSYEQYF
TRBV4-1,NA,TRBJ2-6,NA,TGCGCCAGCAGCCACCTACCGGGGGGGGCCAACGTCCTGACTTTC,CASSHLPGGANVLTF
TRBV27,NA,TRBJ2-3,NA,TGTGCCAGCGGGGGCTCGCCAGGGTTATCCACAGATACGCAGTATTTT,CASGGSPGLSTDTQYF
TRBV2,NA,TRBJ2-6,NA,TGTGCCAGCGCCAGCGGCCCGTTCGGTAGGGCCAACGGCCTGACTTTC,CASASGPFGRANGLTF
TRBV9,NA,TRBJ2-1,NA,TGTGCCAGCAACCAGGGTATGGACAATGAGCAGTTCTTC,CASNQGMDNEQFF
TRBV4-1,NA,TRBJ1-4,TRBD1,TGCGCCAGCGGACAGGGGGCTATTAATGAAAAACTGTTTTTT,CASGQGAINEKLFF
TRBV28,once,TRBJ1-4,TRBD1,TGTGCCACTGAAACAGGGGTTAATGAAAAACTGTTTTTT,CATETGVNEKLFF
TRBV10-2,NA,TRBJ2-7,NA,TGCGCCAGCAGTTTCGAGAAAACGGAGCAGTACTTC,CASSFEKTEQYF
TRBV10-3,few,TRBJ2-1,NA,TGTGCCATCAGTGAGAACGGGGGATCTGAGCAGTTCTTC,CAISENGGSEQFF
TRBV5-1,NA,TRBJ2-5,TRBD1,TGCGCCAGCAGCTTGTATGGACAGGGCAGGGAAGAGACCCAGTACTTC,CASSLYGQGREETQYF
TRBV7-9,NA,TRBJ1-1,NA,TGTGCCAGCAGCTTAGCGCCGACAGGCACTCGCACTGAAGCTTTCTTT,CASSLAPTGTRTEAFF
TRBV18,NA,TRBJ1-3,TRBD1,TGTGCCAGCTCAGCGGGGACAGCTGGAAACACCATATATTTT,CASSAGTAGNTIYF
TRBV7-2,few,TRBJ2-7,NA,TGTGCCAGCGGCGACTCGGTGTACGAGCAGTACTTC,CASGDSVYEQYF
TRBV18,NA,TRBJ1-5,NA,TGTGCCAGCTCACCAGTGGGCAGGGATCAGCCCCAGCATTTT,CASSPVGRDQPQHF
TRBV19,NA,TRBJ1-1,TRBD1,TGTGCCAGTAGGGACAGGGAGCTCGCTGAAGCTTTCTTT,CASRDRELAEAFF
TRBV7-9,NA,TRBJ2-7,NA,TGTGCCAGCAGCGCGTGGGACACAGTCTACGAGCAGTACTTC,CASSAWDTVYEQYF
TRBV7-9,NA,TRBJ2-5,TRBD1,TGTTCCAGCAGCAGACAGGGCAGGGAGGAGACCCAGTACTTC,CSSSRQGREETQYF
TRBV6-1,NA,TRBJ1-3,NA,TGTGCCAGTAACGAAGGGGGATCTGGAAACACCATATATTTT,CASNEGGSGNTIYF
TRBV11-1,NA,TRBJ2-5,NA,TGTGCCAGCAGCGACAGCACCCAAGAGACCCAGTACTTC,CASSDSTQETQYF
TRBV19,NA,TRBJ2-7,NA,TGTGCCAGTAGTGCGGGTCAGACCGGGGAGCAGTACTTC,CASSAGQTGEQYF
TRBV18,NA,TRBJ2-1,TRBD1,TGTGCCAGCTCCTCGGGGGACAGGGGAGAACAGTTCTTC,CASSSGDRGEQFF
TRBV5-1,NA,TRBJ2-3,TRBD2,TGCGCCAGCAGCAGGGGACTAGCGGAGGGGGCAGATACGCAGTATTTT,CASSRGLAEGADTQYF
TRBV6-6,NA,TRBJ1-1,TRBD1,TGTGCCAGCTTCGACAGGGGAGCTAACACTGAAGCTTTCTTT,CASFDRGANTEAFF
TRBV5-1,NA,TRBJ2-1,TRBD2,TGCGCCAGCAGCTTAGCGGGGTCGAGCTCCTACAATGAGCAGTTCTTC,CASSLAGSSSYNEQFF
TRBV18,NA,TRBJ2-5,NA,TGTGCCAGCTCGCCTCGGAGGGTAGCGTACCAAGAGACCCAGTACTTC,CASSPRRVAYQETQYF
TRBV7-2,NA,TRBJ2-3,TRBD2,TGTGCCAGCAGTGTAAACGGGGGGGATACGCAGTATTTT,CASSVNGGDTQYF
TRBV7-2,NA,TRBJ1-1,NA,TGTGCCAGCAGCTTAATGCGGCAGCTGAACACTGAAGCTTTCTTT,CASSLMRQLNTEAFF
TRBV6-5,NA,TRBJ2-1,NA,TGTGCCAGCAGTTACGGGGCAGTAGGAAGCTATGAGCAGTTCTTC,CASSYGAVGSYEQFF
TRBV4-2,NA,TRBJ2-1,NA,TGTGCCAGCAGCCCGGGGATGTCCTACAATGAGCAGTTCTTC,CASSPGMSYNEQFF
TRBV30,once,TRBJ1-5,NA,TGTGCCTGGAGTGGGCCCGGCCGGGGGGATCAGCCCCAGCATTTT,CAWSGPGRGDQPQHF
TRBV28,NA,TRBJ2-1,TRBD2,TGTGCCAGCAGCCCTGGGACTAGCGGGAGCAGGGAGCAGTTCTTC,CASSPGTSGSREQFF
TRBV11-2,few,TRBJ2-5,TRBD2,TGTGCCAGCAGCTCCCGCGCCGCGGGGGGGGAGACCCAGTACTTC,CASSSRAAGGETQYF
TRBV7-8,NA,TRBJ1-4,NA,TGTGCCAGCAGCCTGGGAGCAACTAATGAAAAACTGTTTTTT,CASSLGATNEKLFF
TRBV6-1,NA,TRBJ2-7,NA,TGTGCCAGCGTAGGACAGTCCTACGAGCAGTACTTC,CASVGQSYEQYF
TRBV4-3,NA,TRBJ2-2,TRBD1,TGCGCCAGCAGCCAACGGGACAGGGGTTTAGGGGAGCTGTTTTTT,CASSQRDRGLGELFF
TRBV9,NA,TRBJ2-5,TRBD2,TGTGCCAGCAGCACCGGGGTAGCGGGAGGGGGAGAGACCCAGTACTTC,CASSTGVAGGGETQYF
TRBV6-6,NA,TRBJ2-3,TRBD1,TGTGCCACCGGACAGGACACAGATACGCAGTATTTT,CATGQDTDTQYF
TRBV28,few,TRBJ1-3,NA,TGTGCCAGCATCGATAGGGAGGCTGGAAACACCATATATTTT,CASIDREAGNTIYF
TRBV19,NA,TRBJ1-3,NA,TGTGCCAGCAGGCCCGGGAATGAAAACACCATATATTTT,CASRPGNENTIYF
TRBV19,NA,TRBJ2-7,NA,TGTGCCAGTAAGTTGGGAGTCGGGAGCCTATACGAGCAGTACTTC,CASKLGVGSLYEQYF
TRBV28,few,TRBJ1-1,NA,TGTGCCAGCAGGGTAACAGGGCGTGACGCTGAAGCTTTCTTT,CASRVTGRDAEAFF
TRBV27,NA,TRBJ2-7,TRBD1,TGTGCCAGCAGGTCCGCCTCGACAGGGGGAACCTACGAGCAGTACTTC,CASRSASTGGTYEQYF
TRBV7-2,once,TRBJ1-2,TRBD1,TGTGCCAGCAGCTTAAGCCGACAGGGGGAGAGCTATGGCTACACCTTC,CASSLSRQGESYGYTF
TRBV5-1,few,TRBJ1-1,TRBD1,TGCGCCAGCAGCTTGGGGGACAGGGGGACCACGGGAGCTTTCTTT,CASSLGDRGTTGAFF